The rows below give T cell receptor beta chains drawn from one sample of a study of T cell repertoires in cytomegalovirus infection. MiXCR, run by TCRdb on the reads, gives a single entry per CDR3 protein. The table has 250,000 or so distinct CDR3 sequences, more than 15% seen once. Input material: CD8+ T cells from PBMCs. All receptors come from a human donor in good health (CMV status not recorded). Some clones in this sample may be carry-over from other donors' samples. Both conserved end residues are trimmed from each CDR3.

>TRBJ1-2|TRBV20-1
SAPGVSSPGYT
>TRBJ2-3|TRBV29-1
SVEVLGWGTDTQY
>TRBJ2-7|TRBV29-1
SVVWTEYEQY
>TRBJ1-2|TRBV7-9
ASSPPRTGDYGYT
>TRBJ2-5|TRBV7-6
ASSLGVLAGDSGSETQY
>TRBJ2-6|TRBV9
ASSLMSGNPSGANVLT
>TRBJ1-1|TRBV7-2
TSSLGYTEAF
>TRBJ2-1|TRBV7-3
ASSLTSFAELSYNEQF
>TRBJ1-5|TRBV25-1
ASLAHPSYSNQPQH
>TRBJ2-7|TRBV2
AARGAGYEQY
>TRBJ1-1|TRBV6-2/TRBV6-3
ASSSRGLRAEAF
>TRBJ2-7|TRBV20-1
SARDLVAGIEQY
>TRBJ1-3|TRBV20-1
SVPWGGPDGNTIY
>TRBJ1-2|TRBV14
ASSQAYRNYGYT
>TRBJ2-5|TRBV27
ASSRGQGQETQY
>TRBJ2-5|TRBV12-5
ASGLTGGVETQY
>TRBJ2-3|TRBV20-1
SGSYTDTQY
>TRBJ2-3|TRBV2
ASGMGGGPDTQY
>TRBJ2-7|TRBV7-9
ASSKGAFGHEQY
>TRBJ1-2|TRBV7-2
ASSLMDWTEYYSYYGYT
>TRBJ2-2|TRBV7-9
ASSEWGTSTTGELF
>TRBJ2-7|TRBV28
ASSSHLTDSDSYEQY
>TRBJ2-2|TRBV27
ASNPFGGLNTGELF
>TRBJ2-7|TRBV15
ATSRDHEVSGQY
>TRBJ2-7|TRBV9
ASSPHGQGAINEQY
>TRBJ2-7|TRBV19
ASSFFLGTPSYEQY
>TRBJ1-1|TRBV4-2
ASSQDRIRTENTEAF
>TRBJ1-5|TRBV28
ASSLGDRSNQPQH
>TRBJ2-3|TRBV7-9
ASSLQRGFTDTQY
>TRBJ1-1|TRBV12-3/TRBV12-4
ASSAQQGLNTEAF
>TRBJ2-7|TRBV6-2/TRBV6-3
ASSYPTAYEQY
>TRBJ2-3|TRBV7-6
ASKDTDTQY